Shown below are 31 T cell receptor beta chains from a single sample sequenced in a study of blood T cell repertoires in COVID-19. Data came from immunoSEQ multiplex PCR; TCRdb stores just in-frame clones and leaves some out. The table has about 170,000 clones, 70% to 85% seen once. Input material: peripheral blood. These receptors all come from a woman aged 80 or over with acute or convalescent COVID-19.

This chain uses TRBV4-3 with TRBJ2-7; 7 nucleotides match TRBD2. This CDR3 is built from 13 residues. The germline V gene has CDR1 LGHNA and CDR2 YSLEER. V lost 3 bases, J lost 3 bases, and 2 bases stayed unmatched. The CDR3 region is CASSQTGGYEQYF. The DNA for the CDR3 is TGCGCCAGCAGCCAGACGGGGGGCTACGAGCAGTACTTC.

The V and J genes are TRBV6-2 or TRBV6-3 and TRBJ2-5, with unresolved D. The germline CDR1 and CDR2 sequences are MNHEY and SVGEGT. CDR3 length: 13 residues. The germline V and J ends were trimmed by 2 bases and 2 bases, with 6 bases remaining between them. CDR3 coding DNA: TGTGCCAGCAGTTACGGCAGACAAGAGACCCAGTACTTC. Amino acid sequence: CASSYGRQETQYF.

CDR3 in amino acids: CASSQGSGFSYEQYF. CDR3 bases: TGCGCCAGCAGCCAAGGTAGCGGATTTTCCTACGAGCAGTACTTC. The chain joins TRBV4-1 to TRBJ2-7; a weak D match, TRBD2 (6 bases). V lost 1 base to trimming and J lost 1 base, with 11 bases between them. The CDR3 runs to 15 residues. Germline V gene sequence: CDR1 MGHRA, CDR2 YSYEKL.

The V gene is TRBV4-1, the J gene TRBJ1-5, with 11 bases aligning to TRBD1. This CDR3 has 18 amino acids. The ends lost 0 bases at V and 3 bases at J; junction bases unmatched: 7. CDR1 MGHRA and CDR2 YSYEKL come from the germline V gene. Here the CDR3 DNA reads TGCGCCAGCAGCCAAGATCGGAGGACAGGGGGCCTCAATCAGCCCCAGCATTTT. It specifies CASSQDRRTGGLNQPQHF.

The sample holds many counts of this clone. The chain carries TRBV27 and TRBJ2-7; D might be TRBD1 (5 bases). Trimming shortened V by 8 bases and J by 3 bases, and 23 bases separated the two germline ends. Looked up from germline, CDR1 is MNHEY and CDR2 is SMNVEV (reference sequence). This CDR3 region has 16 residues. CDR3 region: CASAGPLSSRGYEQYF. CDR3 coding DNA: TGTGCCAGCGCAGGTCCATTGAGCTCAAGGGGCTACGAGCAGTACTTC.

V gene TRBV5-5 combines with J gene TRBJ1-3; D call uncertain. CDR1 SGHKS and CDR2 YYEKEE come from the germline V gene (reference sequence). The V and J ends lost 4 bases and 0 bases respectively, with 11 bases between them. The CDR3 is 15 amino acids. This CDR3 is CASSLTGSSGNTIYF. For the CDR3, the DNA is TGTGCCAGCAGCCTGACGGGGAGCTCTGGAAACACCATATATTTT.

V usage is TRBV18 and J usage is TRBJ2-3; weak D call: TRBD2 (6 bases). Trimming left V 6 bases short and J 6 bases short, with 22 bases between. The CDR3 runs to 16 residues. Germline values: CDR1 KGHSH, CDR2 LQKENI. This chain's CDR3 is CASSPGAPSAWDTQYF. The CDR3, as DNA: TGTGCCAGCTCCCCCGGGGCCCCTAGCGCCTGGGATACGCAGTATTTT.

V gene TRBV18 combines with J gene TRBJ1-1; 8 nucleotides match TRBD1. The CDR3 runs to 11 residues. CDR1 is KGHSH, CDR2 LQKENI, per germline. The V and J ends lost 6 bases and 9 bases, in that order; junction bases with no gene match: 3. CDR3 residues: CASSRGQKAFF. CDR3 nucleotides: TGTGCCAGCTCCAGGGGGCAGAAAGCTTTCTTT. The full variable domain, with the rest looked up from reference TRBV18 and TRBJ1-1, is NAGVMQNPRHLVRRRGQEARLRCSPMKGHSHVYWYRQLPEEGLKFMVYLQKENIIDESGMPKERFSAEFPKEGPSILRIQQVVRGDSAAYFCASSRGQKAFFGQGTRLTVV.

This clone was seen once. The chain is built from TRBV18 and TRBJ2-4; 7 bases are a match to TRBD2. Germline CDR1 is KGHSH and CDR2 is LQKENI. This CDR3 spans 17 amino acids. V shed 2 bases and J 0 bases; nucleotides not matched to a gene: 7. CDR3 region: CASSPLWRGRAKNIQYF. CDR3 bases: TGTGCCAGCTCACCATTGTGGCGGGGGAGAGCCAAAAACATTCAGTACTTC.

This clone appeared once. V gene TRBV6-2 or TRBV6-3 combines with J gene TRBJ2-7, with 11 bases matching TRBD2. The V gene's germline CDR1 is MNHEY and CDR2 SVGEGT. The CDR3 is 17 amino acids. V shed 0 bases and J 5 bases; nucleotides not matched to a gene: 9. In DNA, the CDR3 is TGTGCCAGCAGTTACTCGAGAATAGCGGGAGGGCCGGACGAGCAGTACTTC. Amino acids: CASSYSRIAGGPDEQYF.

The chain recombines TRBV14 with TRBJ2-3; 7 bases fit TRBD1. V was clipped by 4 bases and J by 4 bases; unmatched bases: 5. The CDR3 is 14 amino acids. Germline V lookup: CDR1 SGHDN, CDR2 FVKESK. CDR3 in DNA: TGTGCCAGCAGCCCACGACAGGGATCAGATACGCAGTATTTT. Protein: CASSPRQGSDTQYF.

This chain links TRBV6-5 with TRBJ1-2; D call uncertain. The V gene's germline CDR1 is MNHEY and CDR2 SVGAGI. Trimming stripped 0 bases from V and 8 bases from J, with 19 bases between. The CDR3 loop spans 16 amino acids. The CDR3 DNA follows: TGTGCCAGCAGTTACTCGAGGGCGACCCCTTTTAAGGGCTACACCTTC. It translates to CASSYSRATPFKGYTF.

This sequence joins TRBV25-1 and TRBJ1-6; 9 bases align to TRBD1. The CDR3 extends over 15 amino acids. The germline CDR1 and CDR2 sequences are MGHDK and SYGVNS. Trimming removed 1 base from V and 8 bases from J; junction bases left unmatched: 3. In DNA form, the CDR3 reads TGTGCCAGCAGTGAATGGGGACAGGGTGATTCACCCCTCCACTTT. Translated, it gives CASSEWGQGDSPLHF.

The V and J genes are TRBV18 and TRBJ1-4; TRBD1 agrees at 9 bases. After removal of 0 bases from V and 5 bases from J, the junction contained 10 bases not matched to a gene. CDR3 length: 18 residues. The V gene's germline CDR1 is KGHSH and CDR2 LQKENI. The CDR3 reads CASSPPWTGDPDNEKLFF. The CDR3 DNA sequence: TGTGCCAGCTCACCACCGTGGACAGGGGACCCCGACAATGAAAAACTGTTTTTT.

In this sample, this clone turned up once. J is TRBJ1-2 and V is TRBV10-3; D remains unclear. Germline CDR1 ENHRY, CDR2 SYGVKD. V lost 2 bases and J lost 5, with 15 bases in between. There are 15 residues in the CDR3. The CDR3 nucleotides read TGTGCCATCAGTGAGGTGGAGGGCTCCGTATATGGCTACACCTTC. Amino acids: CAISEVEGSVYGYTF.

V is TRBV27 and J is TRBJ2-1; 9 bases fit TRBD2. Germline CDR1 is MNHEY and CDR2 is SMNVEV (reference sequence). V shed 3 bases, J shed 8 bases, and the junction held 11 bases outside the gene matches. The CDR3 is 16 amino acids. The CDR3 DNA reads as TGTGCCAGCAGTTTCTCCTTAGCGGGAGCGGTATATGAGCAGTTCTTC. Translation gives CASSFSLAGAVYEQFF.

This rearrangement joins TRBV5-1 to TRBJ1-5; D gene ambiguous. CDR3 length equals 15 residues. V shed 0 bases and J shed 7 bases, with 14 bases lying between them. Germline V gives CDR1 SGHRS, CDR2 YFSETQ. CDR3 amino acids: CASSLEGGMRQPQHF. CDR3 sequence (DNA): TGCGCCAGCAGCTTGGAGGGAGGGATGAGGCAGCCCCAGCATTTT.

This chain's CDR3 is CASSLDRVYEQYF. CDR3 sequence (DNA): TGTGCCAGCAGCCTCGACAGGGTTTACGAGCAGTACTTC. This chain connects TRBV7-8 to TRBJ2-7, with TRBD1 identical over 7 bases. There are 13 residues in the CDR3. The germline gives CDR1 SGHVS, CDR2 FQNEAQ. J gave up 4 bases and V 5 bases, and 5 bases lay outside the gene matches.

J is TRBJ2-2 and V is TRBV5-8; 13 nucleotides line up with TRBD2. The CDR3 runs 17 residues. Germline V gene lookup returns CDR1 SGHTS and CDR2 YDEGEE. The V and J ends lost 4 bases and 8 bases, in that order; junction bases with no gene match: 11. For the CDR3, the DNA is TGTGCCAGCAGCCCGTGGACTAGCGGGAGAGTAAAAGGGGAGCTGTTTTTT. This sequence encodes CASSPWTSGRVKGELFF.

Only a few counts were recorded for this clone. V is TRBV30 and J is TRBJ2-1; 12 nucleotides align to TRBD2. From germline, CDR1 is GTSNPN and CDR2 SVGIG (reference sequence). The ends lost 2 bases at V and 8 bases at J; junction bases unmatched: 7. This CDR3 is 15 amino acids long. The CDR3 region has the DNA TGTGCCTGGAGTTCCGGACTAGCGGGGATCGATGAGCAGTTCTTC. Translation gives CAWSSGLAGIDEQFF.

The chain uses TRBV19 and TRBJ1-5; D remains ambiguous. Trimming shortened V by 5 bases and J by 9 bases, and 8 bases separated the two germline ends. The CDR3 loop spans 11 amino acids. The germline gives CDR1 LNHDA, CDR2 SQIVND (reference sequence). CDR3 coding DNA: TGTGCCAGTAGTTTCCCCGGGCCCCAGCATTTT. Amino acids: CASSFPGPQHF.

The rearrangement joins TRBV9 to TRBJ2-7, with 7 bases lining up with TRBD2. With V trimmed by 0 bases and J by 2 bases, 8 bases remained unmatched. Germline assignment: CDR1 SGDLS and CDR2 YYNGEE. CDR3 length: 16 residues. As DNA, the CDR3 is TGTGCCAGCAGCGTAGGCTTGGGGGAGGGTACCTACGAGCAGTACTTC. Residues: CASSVGLGEGTYEQYF.

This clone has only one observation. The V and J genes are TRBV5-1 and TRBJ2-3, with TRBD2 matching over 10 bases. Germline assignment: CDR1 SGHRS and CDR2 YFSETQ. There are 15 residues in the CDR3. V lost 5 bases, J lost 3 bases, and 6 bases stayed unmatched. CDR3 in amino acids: CASSPGLAETDTQYF. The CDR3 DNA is TGCGCCAGCAGTCCAGGACTAGCGGAAACAGATACGCAGTATTTT.

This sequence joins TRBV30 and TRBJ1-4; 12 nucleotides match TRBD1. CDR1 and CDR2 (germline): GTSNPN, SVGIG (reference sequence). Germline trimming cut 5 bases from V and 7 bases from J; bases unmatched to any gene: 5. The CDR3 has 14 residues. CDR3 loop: CAWQGQGAFEKLFF. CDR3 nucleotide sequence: TGTGCCTGGCAGGGACAGGGGGCTTTTGAAAAACTGTTTTTT.

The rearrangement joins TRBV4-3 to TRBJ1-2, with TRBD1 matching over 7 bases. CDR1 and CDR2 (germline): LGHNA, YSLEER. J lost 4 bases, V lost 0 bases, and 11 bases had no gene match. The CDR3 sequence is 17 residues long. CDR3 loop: CASSQDLKGAPGYGYTF. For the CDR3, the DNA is TGCGCCAGCAGCCAAGATCTGAAGGGGGCGCCGGGCTATGGCTACACCTTC.

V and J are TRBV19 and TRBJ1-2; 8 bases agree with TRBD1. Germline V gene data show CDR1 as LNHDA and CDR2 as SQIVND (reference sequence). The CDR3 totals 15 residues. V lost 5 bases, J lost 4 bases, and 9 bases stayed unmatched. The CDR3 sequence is CASSGVQGGAYGYTF. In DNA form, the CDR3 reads TGTGCCAGTAGTGGGGTACAGGGGGGCGCCTATGGCTACACCTTC.

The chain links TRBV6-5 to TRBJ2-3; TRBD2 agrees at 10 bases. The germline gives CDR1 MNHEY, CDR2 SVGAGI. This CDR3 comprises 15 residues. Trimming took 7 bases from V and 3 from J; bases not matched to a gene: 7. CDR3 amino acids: CASTRRAGGTDTQYF. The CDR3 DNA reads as TGTGCCAGCACCCGGCGAGCGGGAGGGACAGATACGCAGTATTTT.

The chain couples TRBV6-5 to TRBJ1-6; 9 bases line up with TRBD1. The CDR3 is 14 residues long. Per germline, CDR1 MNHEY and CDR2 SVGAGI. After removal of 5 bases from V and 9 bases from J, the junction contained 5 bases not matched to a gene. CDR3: CASSLHRGRSPLHF. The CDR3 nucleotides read TGTGCCAGCAGTCTTCACAGGGGGCGTTCACCCCTCCACTTT.

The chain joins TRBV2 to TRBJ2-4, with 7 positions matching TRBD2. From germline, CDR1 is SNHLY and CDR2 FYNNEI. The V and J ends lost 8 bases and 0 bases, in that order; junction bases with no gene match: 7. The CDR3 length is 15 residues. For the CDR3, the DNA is TGTGCCAGCTCTTGGGGGGGTCTAGCCAAAAACATTCAGTACTTC. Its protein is CASSWGGLAKNIQYF.

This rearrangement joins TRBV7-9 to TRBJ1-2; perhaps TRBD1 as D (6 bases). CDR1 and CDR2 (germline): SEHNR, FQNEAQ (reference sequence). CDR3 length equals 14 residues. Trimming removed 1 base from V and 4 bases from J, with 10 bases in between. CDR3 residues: CASSLDRAPYGYTF. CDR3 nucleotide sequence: TGTGCCAGCAGCTTAGACAGGGCACCCTATGGCTACACCTTC.

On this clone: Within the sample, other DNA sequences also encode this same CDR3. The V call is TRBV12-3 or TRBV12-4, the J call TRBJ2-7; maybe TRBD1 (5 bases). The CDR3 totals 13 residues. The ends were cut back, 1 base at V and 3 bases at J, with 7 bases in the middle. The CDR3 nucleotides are TGTGCCAGCAGTTTAGGGCAGGGCTACGAGCAGTACTTC. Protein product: CASSLGQGYEQYF.